This TCR beta chain is from a study of human T cells and chemical hapten exposure. General study results and limits: TCRs at a frequency above 1 in 1000 stayed unchanged with DPC sensitization.

Each CDR3 protein gets one entry after TCRdb re-called the RACE reads with MiXCR. The repertoire has roughly 140,000 distinct CDR3 sequences, approximately 10% of them found once; the top ten carry 1.3% to 1.5%. This clonotype was observed a handful of times. Its antigen is currently unknown. Specified time point: patch test 2, 6 weeks after DPC sensitization. Treatment meaning: therapeutic diphenylcyclopropenone sensitization with weekly scalp DPC. This CDR3 contains 15 residues. The germline V and J ends were trimmed by 0 bases and 2 bases, with 9 bases remaining between them. Germline V CDR1 and CDR2: SGHDT, YYEEEE.

The sample here was whole blood, taken in connection with sensitization to the hapten diphenylcyclopropenone (DPC). The origin of this receptor is a woman in her forties or fifties with alopecia areata. Some clones in this sample may be carry-over from other donors' samples. The chain uses TRBV5-6 and TRBJ2-1; no definite D call. The CDR3 DNA sequence: TGTGCCAGCAGCTTGGGGTCGGAGACCTACAATGAGCAGTTCTTC. Protein: CASSLGSETYNEQFF.